The 10 T cell receptor beta chains below all came from one sample that was sequenced in a study of neurological immune-mediated disorders. TCRdb passed the 5' RACE reads through MiXCR, listing each CDR3 protein once. The sample lists some 80,000 distinct CDR3 sequences, 4.3% seen once, with about 5.7% in the top ten. The time point is: longitudinal time-point 3. Source material: PBMCs. Every receptor here comes from a woman aged 55-75 years with multiple sclerosis.

This clonotype was observed at least ten times. The rearrangement joins TRBV5-1 to TRBJ1-2; D might be TRBD1 (6 bases). The length of the CDR3 is 13 residues. CDR1 and CDR2 (germline): SGHRS, YFSETQ. Trimming stripped 7 bases from V and 4 bases from J, with 14 bases between. The CDR3 loop is CASGTGTTYGYTF. DNA for the CDR3: TGCGCCAGCGGAACCGGGACAACCTATGGCTACACCTTC.

This clonotype was seen at least ten times. The chain employs TRBV5-6 and TRBJ1-1; 8 bases fit TRBD1. Losses at the gene ends were 1 base for V and 7 bases for J; bases not matched to a gene: 6. The CDR3 contains 14 residues. CDR1 and CDR2 from the germline V gene are SGHDT and YYEEEE. The CDR3 DNA follows: TGTGCCAGCAGCTTGTCTCAGGGGGCCCGTGAAGCTTTCTTT. It specifies CASSLSQGAREAFF.

The table lists this clonotype with many counts. The chain carries TRBV20-1 and TRBJ2-1, with D perhaps TRBD1 or TRBD2 (5 bases each). V lost 6 bases to trimming and J lost 10 bases, with 22 bases between them. The CDR3 is made up of 14 amino acids. Germline values: CDR1 DFQATT, CDR2 SNEGSKA (reference sequence). The CDR3 sequence: CSAKTGTGIGEQFF. The CDR3 DNA sequence: TGCAGTGCAAAAACCGGGACCGGGATAGGGGAGCAGTTCTTC.

This clonotype was seen many times. The chain is built from TRBV5-1 and TRBJ2-7; 7 bases are shared with TRBD1. Trimming at V came to 6 bases and at J to 0 bases, leaving 6 bases not matched to a gene. This CDR3 spans 14 amino acids. CDR1 is SGHRS and CDR2 is YFSETQ in the germline V gene. CDR3 coding DNA: TGCGCCAGCAAGTTAGAGGGGGCCTCCTACGAGCAGTACTTC. Protein product: CASKLEGASYEQYF.

This clonotype was recorded many times. DNA for the CDR3: TGCGCCAGCAGCCTCCCGGGTGGTGAACTAGCCAAAAACATTCAGTACTTC. Its translation is CASSLPGGELAKNIQYF. V gene TRBV5-1 combines with J gene TRBJ2-4; no reliable D call. The CDR3 covers 17 residues. Trimming left V 4 bases short and J 0 bases short, with 17 bases between. The germline V gene has CDR1 SGHRS and CDR2 YFSETQ.

At least ten counts were recorded for this clonotype. V usage is TRBV18 and J usage is TRBJ1-1, with D perhaps matching TRBD1 (5 bases). The germline gives CDR1 KGHSH, CDR2 LQKENI. Trimming stripped 6 bases from V and 0 bases from J, with 11 bases between. The CDR3 extends over 14 amino acids. The CDR3 DNA reads as TGTGCCAGCTCCGCGGGGGGGTTGAACACTGAAGCTTTCTTT. Amino acids: CASSAGGLNTEAFF. The whole variable domain, remainder taken from reference TRBV18 and TRBJ1-1, is NAGVMQNPRHLVRRRGQEARLRCSPMKGHSHVYWYRQLPEEGLKFMVYLQKENIIDESGMPKERFSAEFPKEGPSILRIQQVVRGDSAAYFCASSAGGLNTEAFFGQGTRLTVV.

There are many counts of this clonotype. The rearrangement uses TRBV6-4 and TRBJ2-2, with a weak D call TRBD2 (5 bases). Germline V gene data show CDR1 as MRHNA and CDR2 as SNTAGT. Trimming shortened V by 3 bases and J by 6 bases, and 11 bases separated the two germline ends. There are 14 residues in the CDR3. Here the CDR3 reads CASSESQEAGELFF. The CDR3 coding sequence is TGTGCCAGCAGTGAATCGCAGGAGGCCGGGGAGCTGTTTTTT.

This clonotype has more than one count but fewer than ten. The rearrangement joins TRBV7-8 to TRBJ2-6, with D perhaps being TRBD1 or TRBD2 (5 bases each). The V and J ends lost 5 bases and 4 bases respectively, with 15 bases between them. There are 16 residues in the CDR3. From germline, CDR1 is SGHVS and CDR2 FQNEAQ. CDR3 residues: CASSTDRGPGANVLTF. The CDR3 region has the DNA TGTGCCAGCAGCACCGACCGGGGCCCCGGGGCCAACGTCCTGACTTTC.

This clonotype was picked up many times. The chain employs TRBV27 and TRBJ1-6; D unresolved. Trimming removed 6 bases at V and 14 bases at J, with 17 bases between. This CDR3 region has 13 residues. Germline V lookup: CDR1 MNHEY, CDR2 SMNVEV (reference sequence). In nucleotides, the CDR3 is TGTGCCAGCAGCCGTCTTATCTGGGCGTCCCTCCACTTT. It translates to CASSRLIWASLHF.

This clonotype was counted ten times or more. The chain links TRBV5-1 to TRBJ1-2, with 10 bases lining up with TRBD1. J was trimmed by 4 bases and V by 0 bases; bases with no gene match: 3. Per germline, CDR1 SGHRS and CDR2 YFSETQ. The CDR3 consists of 15 residues. Here the CDR3 DNA reads TGCGCCAGCAGCTTGGAGGGACAGGGGCCCTATGGCTACACCTTC. It specifies CASSLEGQGPYGYTF.